This is a list of T cell receptor beta chains from one sample in a study of cytomegalovirus exposure and HLA in healthy donors. The repertoire was sequenced with immunoSEQ multiplex PCR; TCRdb's copy has only in-frame clones and lacks some. The repertoire holds 200,000 to 250,000 clones, with roughly 82% as singletons. The sequenced material came from PBMCs. Every receptor here comes from a woman between 40 and 55 years old in good health and CMV-seropositive. Both conserved end residues are part of each CDR3. Fields, in order: CDR3 protein, D gene, V gene, clone size. D genes are given only for firm matches. For some rows the clone size is stated as once, few or many, or as a class when expanded; others skip it.

cdr3_aa: CASRRTANRAPDGYTF
d_call: -
v_call: TRBV2
clone_size: -

cdr3_aa: CASSSRTSGGAGELFF
d_call: TRBD2
v_call: TRBV6-5
clone_size: -

cdr3_aa: CASSLAQGWETQYF
d_call: -
v_call: TRBV5-1
clone_size: few

cdr3_aa: CASSSSSAGGELFF
d_call: -
v_call: TRBV7-2
clone_size: -

cdr3_aa: CASIGTGINQPQHF
d_call: TRBD1
v_call: TRBV19
clone_size: -

cdr3_aa: CASSLGTGSPRSGELFF
d_call: TRBD1
v_call: TRBV7-2
clone_size: -

cdr3_aa: CATSSNQAGEAFF
d_call: -
v_call: TRBV15
clone_size: once

cdr3_aa: CATEEGHYANEQFF
d_call: -
v_call: TRBV19
clone_size: -

cdr3_aa: CASSDVARSTDTQYF
d_call: -
v_call: TRBV10-2
clone_size: -

cdr3_aa: CASSGGGLAGGSAKTQYF
d_call: TRBD2
v_call: TRBV19
clone_size: -

cdr3_aa: CASSSDRGWDEQYF
d_call: TRBD1
v_call: TRBV5-1
clone_size: -

cdr3_aa: CAISDGTGGQPQHF
d_call: -
v_call: TRBV10-3
clone_size: -

cdr3_aa: CAWSPRGQGSQPQHF
d_call: TRBD1
v_call: TRBV30
clone_size: -

cdr3_aa: CSVVSDRYNEQFF
d_call: TRBD1
v_call: TRBV29-1
clone_size: few

cdr3_aa: CASSSQGGLNTEAFF
d_call: TRBD1
v_call: TRBV7-9
clone_size: -

cdr3_aa: CASSAAPNYGYTF
d_call: -
v_call: TRBV6-4
clone_size: -

cdr3_aa: CASSLDSTSGDYNEQFF
d_call: TRBD2
v_call: TRBV11-3
clone_size: -

cdr3_aa: CASSQDSGLGQWQETQYF
d_call: TRBD2
v_call: TRBV14
clone_size: -

cdr3_aa: CASSWGPGKGTGELFF
d_call: -
v_call: TRBV7-8
clone_size: -

cdr3_aa: CASSFSERYQETQYF
d_call: -
v_call: TRBV27
clone_size: few

cdr3_aa: CASSVSGTGELFF
d_call: -
v_call: TRBV9
clone_size: -

cdr3_aa: CASSSGLAGPYEQYF
d_call: TRBD2
v_call: TRBV5-4
clone_size: -

cdr3_aa: CASSSGTNYEQYF
d_call: -
v_call: TRBV4-1
clone_size: -

cdr3_aa: CASSRRTPLFF
d_call: -
v_call: TRBV14
clone_size: -

cdr3_aa: CSVGGQKGETQYF
d_call: -
v_call: TRBV29-1
clone_size: -

cdr3_aa: CASSPHSIQNTGELFF
d_call: -
v_call: TRBV5-1
clone_size: -

cdr3_aa: CAISDPAGVGTDTQYF
d_call: TRBD2
v_call: TRBV10-3
clone_size: -

cdr3_aa: CASSVEPGGTGELFF
d_call: -
v_call: TRBV9
clone_size: -

cdr3_aa: CASSPPWSRGYNEQFF
d_call: TRBD1
v_call: TRBV9
clone_size: -

cdr3_aa: CASSPGTSGGGYNEQFF
d_call: TRBD2
v_call: TRBV9
clone_size: -

cdr3_aa: CASSQDPRGWGTEAFF
d_call: -
v_call: TRBV4-3
clone_size: -

cdr3_aa: CASRRQGEYNEQFF
d_call: TRBD1
v_call: TRBV6-1
clone_size: once

cdr3_aa: CASQDRGADEQYF
d_call: TRBD1
v_call: TRBV6-6
clone_size: once

cdr3_aa: CASTTSGGAGEQFF
d_call: TRBD2
v_call: TRBV7-6
clone_size: -

cdr3_aa: CASSVTGPGGNEQFF
d_call: TRBD2
v_call: TRBV9
clone_size: -

cdr3_aa: CASSSSFSTDTQYF
d_call: -
v_call: TRBV7-9
clone_size: -

cdr3_aa: CASSFQNTIYF
d_call: -
v_call: TRBV7-2
clone_size: -

cdr3_aa: CASSQDPGLAGGSEQYF
d_call: TRBD2
v_call: TRBV4-2
clone_size: -

cdr3_aa: CASSSDPRTGYTF
d_call: -
v_call: TRBV11-3
clone_size: -

cdr3_aa: CASSRAVRGDTEAFF
d_call: -
v_call: TRBV4-2
clone_size: -

cdr3_aa: CASSPTTSGATDTQYF
d_call: TRBD2
v_call: TRBV5-1
clone_size: -

cdr3_aa: CAISPDRESQETQYF
d_call: TRBD1
v_call: TRBV10-3
clone_size: -